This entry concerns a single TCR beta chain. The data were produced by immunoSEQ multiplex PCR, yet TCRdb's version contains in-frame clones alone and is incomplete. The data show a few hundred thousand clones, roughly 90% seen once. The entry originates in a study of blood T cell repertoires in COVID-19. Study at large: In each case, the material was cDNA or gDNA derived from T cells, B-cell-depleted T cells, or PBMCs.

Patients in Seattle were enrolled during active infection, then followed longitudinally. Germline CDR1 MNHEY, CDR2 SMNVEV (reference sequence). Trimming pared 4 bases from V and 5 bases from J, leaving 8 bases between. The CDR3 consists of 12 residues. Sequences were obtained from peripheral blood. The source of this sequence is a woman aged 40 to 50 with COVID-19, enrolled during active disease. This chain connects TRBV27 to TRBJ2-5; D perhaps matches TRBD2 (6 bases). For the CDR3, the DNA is TGTGCCAGCAGTTCCGCGGGGGAGACCCAGTACTTC. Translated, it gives CASSSAGETQYF.